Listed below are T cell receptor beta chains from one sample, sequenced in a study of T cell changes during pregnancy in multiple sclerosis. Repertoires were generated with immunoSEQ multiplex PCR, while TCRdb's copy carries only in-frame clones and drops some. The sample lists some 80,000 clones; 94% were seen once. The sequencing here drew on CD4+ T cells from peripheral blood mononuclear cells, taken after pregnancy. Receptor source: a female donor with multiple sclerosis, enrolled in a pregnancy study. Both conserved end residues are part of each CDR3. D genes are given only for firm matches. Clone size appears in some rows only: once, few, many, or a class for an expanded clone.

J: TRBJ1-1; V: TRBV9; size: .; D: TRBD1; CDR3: CASSPQGQGRTEAFF; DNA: TGTGCCAGCAGCCCCCAGGGACAGGGTAGAACTGAAGCTTTCTTT
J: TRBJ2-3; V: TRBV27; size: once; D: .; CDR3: CASSPSPRAADTQYF; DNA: TGTGCCAGCAGTCCCTCCCCCAGGGCGGCAGATACGCAGTATTTT
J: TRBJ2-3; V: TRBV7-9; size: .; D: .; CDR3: CASSSRTVSTDTQYF; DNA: TGTGCCAGCAGCTCCCGGACAGTTAGCACAGATACGCAGTATTTT
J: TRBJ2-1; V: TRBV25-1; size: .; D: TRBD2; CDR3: CASSDVASGPSSYNEQFF; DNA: TGTGCCAGCAGTGATGTAGCTAGCGGGCCTAGCTCCTACAATGAGCAGTTCTTC
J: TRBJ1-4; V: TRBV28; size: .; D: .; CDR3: CASSVNREGREKLFF; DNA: TGTGCCAGCAGTGTAAACAGGGAGGGGAGGGAAAAACTGTTTTTT
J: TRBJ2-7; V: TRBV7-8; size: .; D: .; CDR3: CASSLNRDPRYEQYF; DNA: TGTGCCAGCAGCCTAAACAGGGACCCTCGCTACGAGCAGTACTTC
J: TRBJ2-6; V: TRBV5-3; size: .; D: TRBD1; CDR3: CARSPDRATPSGANVLTF; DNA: TGTGCCAGAAGCCCTGACAGGGCAACTCCCTCTGGGGCCAACGTCCTGACTTTC
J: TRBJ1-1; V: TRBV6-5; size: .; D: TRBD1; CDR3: CASSRDRVNTEAFF; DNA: TGTGCCAGCAGTCGGGACAGGGTGAACACTGAAGCTTTCTTT
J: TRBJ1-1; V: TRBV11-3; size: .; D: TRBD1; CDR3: CASSRGQASNTEAFF; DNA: TGTGCCAGCAGCCGGGGACAGGCTTCGAACACTGAAGCTTTCTTT
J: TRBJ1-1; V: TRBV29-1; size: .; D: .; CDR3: CSVEVRGSTTEAFF; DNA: TGCAGCGTTGAAGTCCGGGGTTCGACAACTGAAGCTTTCTTT
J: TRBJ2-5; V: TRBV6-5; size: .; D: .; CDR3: CASSYSITGETQYF; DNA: TGTGCCAGCAGTTACTCGATCACGGGAGAGACCCAGTACTTC
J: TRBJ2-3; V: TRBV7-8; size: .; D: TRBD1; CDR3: CASSLDPYRGSRSAQYF; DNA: TGTGCCAGCAGCTTAGACCCCTACAGGGGATCACGATCAGCGCAGTATTTT
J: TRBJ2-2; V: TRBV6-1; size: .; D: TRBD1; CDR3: CASREGQGFTGELFF; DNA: TGTGCCAGCAGGGAGGGACAGGGATTTACCGGGGAGCTGTTTTTT
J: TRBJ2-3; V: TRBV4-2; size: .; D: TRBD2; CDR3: CASSHGRFTDTQYF; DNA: TGTGCCAGCAGCCACGGGAGGTTCACAGATACGCAGTATTTT
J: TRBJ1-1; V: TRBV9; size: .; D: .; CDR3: CASSVTVGTEAFF; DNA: TGTGCCAGCAGCGTAACAGTAGGCACTGAAGCTTTCTTT
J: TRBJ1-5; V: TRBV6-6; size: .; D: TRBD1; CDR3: CASTQGAKPQHF; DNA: TGTGCCAGCACTCAGGGGGCAAAGCCCCAGCATTTT
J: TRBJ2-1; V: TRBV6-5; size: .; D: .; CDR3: CASSRQTNEQFF; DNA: TGTGCCAGCAGTAGACAGACCAATGAGCAGTTCTTC
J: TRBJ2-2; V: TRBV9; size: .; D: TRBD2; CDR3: CASSVGVSGSSKGELFF; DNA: TGTGCCAGCAGCGTAGGGGTTAGCGGGAGCTCAAAAGGGGAGCTGTTTTTT
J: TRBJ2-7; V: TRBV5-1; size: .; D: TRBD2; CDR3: CASSPGRLAGADEQYF; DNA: TGCGCCAGCAGCCCGGGGCGGCTAGCGGGAGCGGACGAGCAGTACTTC
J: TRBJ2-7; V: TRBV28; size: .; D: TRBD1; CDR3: CASSFLGQGTYEQYF; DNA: TGTGCCAGCAGTTTCCTGGGACAGGGAACCTACGAGCAGTACTTC
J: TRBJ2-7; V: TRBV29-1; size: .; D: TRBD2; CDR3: CSVSSGSGDEQYF; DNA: TGCAGCGTGTCCAGCGGGAGTGGGGACGAGCAGTACTTC
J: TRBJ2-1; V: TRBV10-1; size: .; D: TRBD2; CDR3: CASRKLAGGPSYNEQFF; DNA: TGCGCCAGCAGAAAGCTAGCGGGAGGGCCTTCCTACAATGAGCAGTTCTTC
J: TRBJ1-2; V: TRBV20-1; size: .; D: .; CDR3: CSASLGGYRTF; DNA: TGCAGTGCTAGTCTTGGGGGCTACCGCACCTTC
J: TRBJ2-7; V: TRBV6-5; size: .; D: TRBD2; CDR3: CASSPRTSGTYEQYF; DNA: TGTGCCAGCAGCCCAAGGACTAGCGGGACTTACGAGCAGTACTTC
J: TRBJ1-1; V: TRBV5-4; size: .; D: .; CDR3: CASSLVERQLNTEAFF; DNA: TGTGCCAGCAGCTTGGTCGAGCGACAGTTGAACACTGAAGCTTTCTTT
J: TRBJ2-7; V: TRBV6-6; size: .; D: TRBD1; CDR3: CASSYGTATYEQYF; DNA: TGTGCCAGCAGTTACGGGACAGCGACTTACGAGCAGTACTTC
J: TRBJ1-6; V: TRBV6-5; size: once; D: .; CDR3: CASKPQGAMGRTLHF; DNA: TGTGCCAGCAAACCACAGGGAGCTATGGGCAGAACCCTCCACTTT
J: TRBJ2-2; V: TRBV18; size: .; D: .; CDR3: CASSPPGENTGELFF; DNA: TGTGCCAGCTCACCACCGGGAGAAAACACCGGGGAGCTGTTTTTT